This is a list of T cell receptor beta chains from one sample in a study of persistence of HIV-infected CD4 T cells. Antigens for these TCRs are unknown. Generated by immunoSEQ multiplex PCR, the TCRdb table keeps only in-frame clones and is missing some. This sample yields about 32,000 clones, of which 60% to 75% are seen a single time; roughly 1.3% belongs to the top ten. This material consisted of CD4+ T cells sorted from PBMCs after roughly 18-hour stimulation, taken from a patient who received antiretroviral therapy. The receptor source for this set is an adult man with HIV who was CMV-seropositive. Each CDR3 is given with its conserved first and last residue. D genes are given only for firm matches. Clone size is stated in some rows and not others, as once, few, many or a class when expanded.

d_call	v_call	clone_size	j_call	cdr3_aa	cdr3_nt
.	TRBV7-8	.	TRBJ2-7	CASSLVTSREQYF	TGTGCCAGCAGCTTAGTGACATCTCGGGAGCAGTACTTC
TRBD1	TRBV12-3/TRBV12-4	.	TRBJ2-3	CASSGQVTDTQYF	TGTGCCAGCAGTGGACAGGTCACAGATACGCAGTATTTT
.	TRBV7-8	.	TRBJ2-7	CASSSDILPYEQYF	TGTGCCAGCAGCTCCGACATCCTCCCCTACGAGCAGTACTTC
.	TRBV28	once	TRBJ2-1	CASTTADGSSYNEQFF	TGTGCCAGCACCACGGCAGACGGTAGCTCCTACAATGAGCAGTTCTTC
.	TRBV5-1	.	TRBJ2-7	CASSLEPSTKEQYF	TGCGCCAGCAGCTTGGAGCCTAGTACGAAAGAGCAGTACTTC
.	TRBV5-4	.	TRBJ2-7	CASSLSGEFSYEQYF	TGTGCCAGCAGCTTGTCGGGCGAGTTCTCCTACGAGCAGTACTTC
.	TRBV7-9	few	TRBJ2-7	CASSSGGHGYEQYF	TGTGCCAGCAGCTCCGGGGGGCATGGCTACGAGCAGTACTTC
.	TRBV28	once	TRBJ1-3	CASSPFSKGATIYF	TGTGCCAGCAGTCCATTTTCTAAAGGGGCCACCATATATTTT
TRBD1	TRBV5-1	few	TRBJ1-1	CASSLGQGANTNEAFF	TGCGCCAGCAGCTTGGGTCAGGGGGCTAATACGAATGAAGCTTTCTTT
.	TRBV5-1	.	TRBJ1-2	CASSLGKVNYGYTF	TGCGCCAGCAGCTTGGGGAAGGTAAACTATGGCTACACCTTC
.	TRBV29-1	few	TRBJ1-2	CSVDRGQSYGYTF	TGCAGCGTTGACCGGGGGCAAAGCTATGGCTACACCTTC
TRBD2	TRBV10-2	.	TRBJ2-1	CASRPSGGAGEQFF	TGCGCCAGCAGGCCTAGCGGGGGGGCCGGAGAGCAGTTCTTC
.	TRBV2	.	TRBJ1-1	CASSPGRREAFF	TGTGCCAGCAGCCCAGGCCGTCGGGAAGCTTTCTTT
.	TRBV10-2	few	TRBJ2-1	CASFAFYNEQFF	TGCGCCAGCTTTGCATTCTACAATGAGCAGTTCTTC
TRBD2	TRBV7-9	.	TRBJ2-3	CASSLAGGGDTQYF	TGTGCCAGCAGCCTCGCGGGCGGGGGAGATACGCAGTATTTT
.	TRBV11-2	.	TRBJ1-5	CASSLLGNQPQHF	TGTGCCAGCAGCTTACTAGGCAATCAGCCCCAGCATTTT
TRBD1	TRBV18	.	TRBJ1-2	CASSQNRGPGGYTF	TGTGCCAGCTCACAGAACAGGGGGCCCGGTGGCTACACCTTC
.	TRBV29-1	.	TRBJ1-4	CSVLRDGATNEKLFF	TGCAGCGTCCTTAGGGACGGAGCAACTAATGAAAAACTGTTTTTT
TRBD1	TRBV9	.	TRBJ2-7	CASSTIDRGHEQYF	TGTGCCAGCAGCACCATCGACAGGGGCCACGAGCAGTACTTC
.	TRBV9	.	TRBJ1-4	CASSVMPGDEKLFF	TGTGCCAGCAGCGTAATGCCAGGGGATGAAAAACTGTTTTTT
.	TRBV3-1/TRBV3-2	.	TRBJ1-2	CASSTRGGGYGYTF	TGTGCCAGCAGCACCCGGGGGGGAGGGTATGGCTACACCTTC
.	TRBV10-1	.	TRBJ2-2	CASEAGQPNTGELFF	TGCGCCAGCGAAGCGGGACAGCCGAACACCGGGGAGCTGTTTTTT